This passage covers 24 T cell receptor beta chains from one sample sequenced in a study of human T cells and chemical hapten exposure. Total RNA extraction was carried out from unfractionated whole blood. Attachment of unique molecular identifiers to individual cDNA molecules was performed in the library. From the reads, TCRdb called clonotypes with MiXCR, one entry per CDR3 protein. Seen here are around 120,000 distinct CDR3 sequences, more than 8.5% observed once, and the top ten hold approximately 1.5%. Material for sequencing was whole blood. The origin of the receptors is a human donor in good health. Some clones in this sample may be carry-over from other donors' samples.

Many counts were recorded for this clonotype. This chain joins TRBV6-5 and TRBJ2-5; possibly TRBD1 or TRBD2 for D (7 bases each). The germline CDR1 and CDR2 sequences are MNHEY and SVGAGI. The germline V and J ends were trimmed by 6 bases and 5 bases, with 22 bases remaining between them. The CDR3 contains 16 residues. The CDR3 coding sequence is TGTGCCAGCAGCAGCGGACAGGCCATCGGGGGGGAGACCCAGTACTTC. Translated: CASSSGQAIGGETQYF.

V usage is TRBV11-3 and J usage is TRBJ2-2, with 7 bases fitting TRBD2. The CDR3 length is 15 residues. Looked up from germline, CDR1 is SGHNT and CDR2 is YENEEA. V was pared by 4 bases and J by 4 bases, with 6 bases of the junction left unmatched. The CDR3 loop reads CASSSSGVSTGELFF. CDR3 sequence (DNA): TGTGCCAGCAGCTCCAGCGGGGTGAGCACCGGGGAGCTGTTTTTT.

The table lists this clonotype with many counts. The chain combines TRBV6-4 with TRBJ1-2; D may be TRBD1 (6 bases). Germline lookup yields CDR1 MRHNA and CDR2 SNTAGT. V was shortened by 5 bases and J by 2 bases, with 9 bases between the two germline ends. This CDR3 region has 13 residues. The CDR3 loop reads CASSPQGNYGYTF. In DNA form, the CDR3 reads TGTGCCAGCAGTCCCCAGGGGAACTATGGCTACACCTTC.

The rearrangement links TRBV20-1 to TRBJ2-2; TRBD2 aligns across 11 bases. Germline-derived CDR1 and CDR2 are DFQATT and SNEGSKA (reference sequence). The junction had 3 bases not matched to a gene; V was cut back by 5 bases and J by 4 bases. This CDR3 is 14 amino acids long. The CDR3 DNA reads as TGCAGTGCTTTAGCGGGAGGGCCCACCGGGGAGCTGTTTTTT. This codes for CSALAGGPTGELFF.

This clonotype was counted ten times or more. V is TRBV6-6 and J is TRBJ2-2, with 10 nucleotides matching TRBD2. Trimming cost V 6 bases and J 4 bases; bases outside gene matches: 17. The CDR3 runs to 19 residues. CDR1 and CDR2 (germline): MNHNY, SVGAGI (reference sequence). The CDR3 nucleotides are TGTGCCAGCAGCCCCCAAATGTTGAAGCGGGGGGGCACCACCGGGGAGCTGTTTTTT. It translates to CASSPQMLKRGGTTGELFF.

The chain recombines TRBV7-2 with TRBJ2-6; a weak D match, TRBD2 (6 bases). The CDR3 consists of 15 residues. The V gene's germline CDR1 is SGHTA and CDR2 FQGNSA. The V end was cut by 5 bases, the J end by 0 bases, with 8 bases between. The CDR3 DNA follows: TGTGCCAGCAGCGCGGGGCGCTCTGGGGCCAACGTCCTGACTTTC. Protein: CASSAGRSGANVLTF.

This clonotype was seen repeatedly, ten times or more. The chain joins TRBV12-3 or TRBV12-4 to TRBJ1-6, with D possibly matching TRBD1 (5 bases). The CDR3 covers 15 residues. Trimming took 5 bases from V and 0 from J, leaving 8 bases between them. The CDR3 loop is CASSQGPSYNSPLHF. The DNA for the CDR3 is TGTGCCAGCAGTCAGGGACCCTCCTATAATTCACCCCTCCACTTT.

This clonotype was observed at least ten times. V gene TRBV7-3 combines with J gene TRBJ1-1; D is unclear. The CDR3 extends over 10 amino acids. Germline lookup yields CDR1 SGHTA and CDR2 FQGTGA. V dropped 9 bases and J dropped 6 bases, with 8 bases sitting between them. CDR3 nucleotide sequence: TGTGCCAGTCGAGATGCTGAAGCTTTCTTT. This codes for CASRDAEAFF.

This sequence joins TRBV27 and TRBJ1-1; D remains unclear. V lost 2 bases and J 6 bases, leaving 13 bases between the germline ends. The CDR3 is 14 residues long. The germline CDR1 and CDR2 sequences are MNHEY and SMNVEV (reference sequence). The CDR3 sequence: CASSLNPDRAEAFF. In nucleotides, the CDR3 is TGTGCCAGCAGTTTAAATCCGGATCGGGCTGAAGCTTTCTTT.

This clonotype was counted at least ten times. V usage is TRBV25-1 and J usage is TRBJ2-6; unclear D gene. CDR1 is MGHDK, CDR2 SYGVNS, per germline. CDR3 length: 16 residues. V lost 3 bases and J lost 0, with 9 bases in between. CDR3 nucleotide sequence: TGTGCCAGCAGTGACGAGGCGGACTCTGGGGCCAACGTCCTGACTTTC. Translating gives CASSDEADSGANVLTF.

The chain uses TRBV5-4 and TRBJ1-1; the D is unclear. This CDR3 contains 13 residues. Per the germline V gene, CDR1 is SGHNT and CDR2 is YYREEE (reference sequence). V dropped 0 bases and J dropped 5 bases, with 8 bases sitting between them. CDR3: CASSLEMRTEAFF. In DNA form, the CDR3 reads TGTGCCAGCAGCTTGGAAATGAGGACTGAAGCTTTCTTT.

V usage is TRBV7-9 and J usage is TRBJ2-3; D uncertain. This CDR3 region has 16 residues. V dropped 0 bases and J dropped 0 bases, with 10 bases sitting between them. Germline V gene sequence: CDR1 SEHNR, CDR2 FQNEAQ (reference sequence). CDR3 residues: CASSLAPGPSTDTQYF. The CDR3 bases are TGTGCCAGCAGCTTAGCACCTGGGCCGAGCACAGATACGCAGTATTTT.

This clonotype was seen only a few times. This chain joins TRBV7-2 and TRBJ1-2, with D unresolved. Germline CDR1 reads SGHTA; CDR2 reads FQGNSA. The CDR3 loop spans 15 amino acids. Trimming took 2 bases from V and 0 from J, leaving 10 bases between them. The chain's CDR3 is CASSLRTVSNYGYTF. The DNA for the CDR3 is TGTGCCAGCAGCTTAAGAACAGTTTCTAACTATGGCTACACCTTC.

This clonotype was observed a few times. V gene TRBV6-5 combines with J gene TRBJ2-2, with 9 bases matching TRBD2. Germline V gene data show CDR1 as MNHEY and CDR2 as SVGAGI. The CDR3 contains 16 residues. V lost 5 bases and J lost 0; bases outside the gene matches: 4. CDR3 sequence: CASSHPSGANTGELFF. Here the CDR3 DNA reads TGTGCCAGCAGTCACCCTAGCGGGGCGAACACCGGGGAGCTGTTTTTT.

This clonotype was counted ten times or more. CDR3 sequence: CASSISPNQPQHF. The CDR3 DNA follows: TGTGCCAGTAGTATATCCCCAAATCAGCCCCAGCATTTT. The V and J genes are TRBV19 and TRBJ1-5; no clear D gene. Trimming cost V 2 bases and J 4 bases, with 6 bases left between them. Germline lookup yields CDR1 LNHDA and CDR2 SQIVND (reference sequence). This CDR3 has 13 residues. Full variable domain (outside the CDR3, taken from reference TRBV19 and TRBJ1-5): DGGITQSPKYLFRKEGQNVTLSCEQNLNHDAMYWYRQDPGQGLRLIYYSQIVNDFQKGDIAEGYSVSREKKESFPLTVTSAQKNPTAFYLCASSISPNQPQHFGDGTRLSIL.

The sample holds a few counts of this clonotype. This chain's CDR3 is CASSLSDGYEQYF. CDR3 DNA: TGTGCCAGCAGTTTATCGGACGGCTACGAGCAGTACTTC. The chain joins TRBV12-3 or TRBV12-4 to TRBJ2-7; the D is unclear. This CDR3 spans 13 amino acids. The V end lost 2 bases, the J end lost 3 bases, and 8 bases lay between the germline ends.

This clonotype was seen a handful of times. The chain carries TRBV20-1 and TRBJ2-2, with 7 bases fitting TRBD1. Trimming at V came to 7 bases and at J to 2 bases, leaving 7 bases not matched to a gene. CDR3 length: 14 residues. CDR1 is DFQATT and CDR2 is SNEGSKA in the germline V gene (reference sequence). CDR3 loop: CSGGPGGNTGELFF. CDR3 sequence (DNA): TGCAGTGGGGGGCCAGGGGGAAACACCGGGGAGCTGTTTTTT.

At least ten counts were recorded for this clonotype. The chain combines TRBV5-1 with TRBJ1-4; perhaps TRBD1 as D (6 bases). V lost 4 bases and J lost 3, with 13 bases in between. The CDR3 sequence is 15 residues long. Germline values: CDR1 SGHRS, CDR2 YFSETQ. CDR3 DNA: TGCGCCAGCAGCCTGGGGGACACGGCTAATGAAAAACTGTTTTTT. Protein sequence: CASSLGDTANEKLFF. Looking up the rest from reference TRBV5-1 and TRBJ1-4 gives the full variable domain: KAGVTQTPRYLIKTRGQQVTLSCSPISGHRSVSWYQQTPGQGLQFLFEYFSETQRNKGNFPGRFSGRQFSNSRSEMNVSTLELGDSALYLCASSLGDTANEKLFFGSGTQLSVL.

Ten or more counts support this clonotype. This sequence joins TRBV7-9 and TRBJ2-1; 8 bases are shared with TRBD1. This CDR3 has 16 amino acids. The V and J ends lost 5 bases and 0 bases, in that order; junction bases with no gene match: 6. Germline CDR1 reads SEHNR; CDR2 reads FQNEAQ (reference sequence). The CDR3 protein is CASSHGGQVSYNEQFF. As DNA, the CDR3 is TGTGCCAGCAGCCACGGGGGACAGGTCTCCTACAATGAGCAGTTCTTC.

CDR3 region: CASSLEVGELFF. CDR3 DNA sequence: TGTGCCAGCAGCTTAGAGGTCGGGGAGCTGTTTTTT. The chain has TRBV7-9 and TRBJ2-2; D remains ambiguous. This CDR3 comprises 12 residues. The V end lost 1 base, the J end lost 7 bases, and 4 bases lay between the germline ends. Germline V gene sequence: CDR1 SEHNR, CDR2 FQNEAQ (reference sequence).

This chain uses TRBV7-9 with TRBJ2-4; maybe TRBD2 (7 bases). Trimming left V 1 base short and J 0 bases short, with 10 bases between. CDR3 length equals 16 residues. CDR1 is SEHNR, CDR2 FQNEAQ, per germline (reference sequence). The CDR3 reads CASSLGEGVAKNIQYF. The CDR3, as DNA: TGTGCCAGCAGCTTAGGGGAGGGGGTAGCCAAAAACATTCAGTACTTC.

Ten or more counts support this clonotype. The rearrangement uses TRBV6-2 or TRBV6-3 and TRBJ1-6, with D hard to call. Trimming took off 4 bases at V and 2 bases at J, with 12 bases between the two ends. In germline, CDR1 is MNHEY, CDR2 SVGEGT. CDR3 length equals 16 residues. The CDR3 bases are TGTGCCAGCAGTTTACGACCAGGACCCTATAATTCACCCCTCCACTTT. Translating gives CASSLRPGPYNSPLHF.

There are a few counts of this clonotype. The V call is TRBV10-3, the J call TRBJ2-7; D remains ambiguous. Trimming removed 6 bases from V and 0 bases from J, with 15 bases in between. The CDR3 totals 15 residues. CDR1 ENHRY and CDR2 SYGVKD come from the germline V gene. DNA for the CDR3: TGTGCCATCAGCGACCGCTGGACCAGCTCCTACGAGCAGTACTTC. Residues: CAISDRWTSSYEQYF.

The chain links TRBV4-1 to TRBJ1-1; D gene ambiguous. Germline assignment: CDR1 MGHRA and CDR2 YSYEKL. The CDR3 spans 13 residues. V lost 1 base and J 5 bases, leaving 8 bases between the germline ends. Written as DNA, the CDR3 is TGCGCCAGCAGCCAAGGAACACTAACTGAAGCTTTCTTT. This translates into CASSQGTLTEAFF.